The table lists the clone carrying this TCR beta chain with a few counts. Clones were read by immunoSEQ multiplex PCR, and TCRdb kept only the in-frame ones, dropping some. The sample holds some 1 million clones, around 76% seen once. CDR1 is SGHRS and CDR2 is YFSETQ in the germline V gene. The V and J ends lost 2 bases and 2 bases, in that order; junction bases with no gene match: 6. The CDR3 has 16 amino acids. The data derive from a study of shared clonotypes between healthy human individuals. Sequenced: memory CD4+ T cells sorted from blood. Regarding subset: CD45RA-negative fraction. The chain links TRBV5-1 to TRBJ2-5, with 10 bases fitting TRBD2. This receptor was identified in a man aged 18-30 years in good health. For the CDR3, the DNA is TGCGCCAGCAGCTTTGCAGCGGGGGGGGCTCAAGAGACCCAGTACTTC. It yields the protein CASSFAAGGAQETQYF. Filled out from reference TRBV5-1 and TRBJ2-5, the complete variable domain reads KAGVTQTPRYLIKTRGQQVTLSCSPISGHRSVSWYQQTPGQGLQFLFEYFSETQRNKGNFPGRFSGRQFSNSRSEMNVSTLELGDSALYLCASSFAAGGAQETQYFGPGTRLLVL.